This entry concerns a single T cell receptor beta chain. Its antigen is as yet unknown. CDR1 and CDR2 (germline): MDHEN, SYDVKM. V shed 8 bases and J 5 bases; nucleotides not matched to a gene: 11. This CDR3 spans 14 amino acids. The data originate from a study of cytomegalovirus exposure and HLA in healthy donors. Study-wide background: About 179 million T cells yielded around 120 million unique TCR beta sequences in earlier analysis.

General study results and limits: An assumption of roughly uniform sequencing depth across donors underlay the presence/absence analyses.

The PCR made use of 60 Vbeta and 13 Jbeta primers. Libraries were prepared by immunoSEQ multiplex PCR; TCRdb keeps only in-frame clonotypes and omits some of them. The sample contains about 120,000 clones, over 60% of which appear only once. The material sequenced was PBMCs. The receptor's source is a man aged 30 to 39 in good health and CMV-seropositive. The chain employs TRBV28 and TRBJ2-7, with TRBD2 matching over 8 bases. This CDR3 reads CASAPGGREDEQYF. Written as DNA, the CDR3 is TGTGCCAGCGCCCCCGGGGGGCGGGAGGACGAGCAGTACTTC.